The 30 T cell receptor beta chains below come from one sample, sequenced in a study of shared clonotypes between healthy human individuals. Assay: immunoSEQ multiplex PCR; the TCRdb copy retains only in-frame clones and omits some. The sample records 2 million to 2.5 million clones, under 95% being singletons. The sequenced material came from naive CD4+ T cells from PBMCs. Sample subset: CD45RA+ positively selected. Every receptor here comes from a man aged 18 to 29 in good health. Some clones in this sample may be carry-over from other donors' samples.

The J gene is TRBJ2-1, the V gene TRBV7-2, with 10 bases lining up with TRBD2. Germline lookup yields CDR1 SGHTA and CDR2 FQGNSA. CDR3 length: 15 residues. With V trimmed by 3 bases and J by 9 bases, 8 bases remained unmatched. CDR3: CASSFKLAGSGEQFF. The DNA for the CDR3 is TGTGCCAGCAGCTTCAAACTAGCGGGGTCTGGTGAGCAGTTCTTC.

Of note for this clone: The sample holds other DNA sequences that translate to the same CDR3. The chain couples TRBV9 to TRBJ2-3; D uncertain. There are 14 residues in the CDR3. Trimming stripped 0 bases from V and 2 bases from J, with 7 bases between. Germline CDR1 reads SGDLS; CDR2 reads YYNGEE. The CDR3 sequence is CASSVGGYTDTQYF. The CDR3 DNA reads as TGTGCCAGCAGCGTAGGAGGCTACACAGATACGCAGTATTTT. The full variable domain, with the rest looked up from reference TRBV9 and TRBJ2-3, is DSGVTQTPKHLITATGQRVTLRCSPRSGDLSVYWYQQSLDQGLQFLIQYYNGEERAKGNILERFSAQQFPDLHSELNLSSLELGDSALYFCASSVGGYTDTQYFGPGTRLTVL.

The chain has TRBV29-1 and TRBJ2-3; 8 bases map to TRBD2. Trimming took 6 bases from V and 1 from J; bases not matched to a gene: 6. CDR1 is SQVTM, CDR2 ANQGSEA, per germline. The CDR3 totals 14 residues. CDR3 in amino acids: CSVCSGSGTDTQYF. CDR3 DNA sequence: TGCAGCGTCTGCAGCGGGAGTGGCACAGATACGCAGTATTTT.

This clone has just a few counts. In the same sample, other DNA sequences code for this CDR3. This chain uses TRBV5-1 with TRBJ1-1; D is undetermined. Trimming took 5 bases from V and 0 from J, leaving 8 bases between them. CDR1 is SGHRS and CDR2 is YFSETQ in the germline V gene. The CDR3 is 13 amino acids. CDR3 amino acids: CASSLGMNTEAFF. The CDR3, as DNA: TGCGCCAGCAGTCTTGGGATGAACACTGAAGCTTTCTTT. The complete variable domain, with remaining parts taken from reference TRBV5-1 and TRBJ1-1, reads KAGVTQTPRYLIKTRGQQVTLSCSPISGHRSVSWYQQTPGQGLQFLFEYFSETQRNKGNFPGRFSGRQFSNSRSEMNVSTLELGDSALYLCASSLGMNTEAFFGQGTRLTVV.

The chain has TRBV5-1 and TRBJ2-7; D is undetermined. Trimming pared 4 bases from V and 0 bases from J, leaving 17 bases between. This CDR3 has 16 residues. The germline V gene encodes CDR1 SGHRS and CDR2 YFSETQ. CDR3 amino acids: CASSPWTKSDSYEQYF. CDR3 nucleotides: TGCGCCAGCAGCCCTTGGACGAAATCGGACTCCTACGAGCAGTACTTC.

V is TRBV11-2 and J is TRBJ1-2; D remains ambiguous. V shed 5 bases and J shed 4 bases, with 14 bases lying between them. Germline V gives CDR1 SGHAT, CDR2 FQNNGV. The CDR3 consists of 14 residues. CDR3 residues: CASSASSGTYGYTF. CDR3 in DNA: TGTGCCAGCAGCGCATCGTCCGGCACCTATGGCTACACCTTC. The variable domain in full, with the rest retrieved from reference TRBV11-2 and TRBJ1-2, is EAGVAQSPRYKIIEKRQSVAFWCNPISGHATLYWYQQILGQGPKLLIQFQNNGVVDDSQLPKDRFSAERLKGVDSTLKIQPAKLEDSAVYLCASSASSGTYGYTFGSGTRLTVV.

The chain is built from TRBV7-9 and TRBJ1-5; 7 bases match TRBD1. V shed 1 base and J 4 bases; nucleotides not matched to a gene: 4. The CDR3 has 15 residues. The germline V gene encodes CDR1 SEHNR and CDR2 FQNEAQ (reference sequence). The CDR3 sequence is CASSLVTGKNQPQHF. The CDR3 DNA sequence: TGTGCCAGCAGCTTAGTGACAGGGAAAAATCAGCCCCAGCATTTT. The full variable domain, completed using reference TRBV7-9 and TRBJ1-5, is DTGVSQNPRHKITKRGQNVTFRCDPISEHNRLYWYRQTLGQGPEFLTYFQNEAQLEKSRLLSDRFSAERPKGSFSTLEIQRTEQGDSAMYLCASSLVTGKNQPQHFGDGTRLSIL.

The V gene is TRBV9, the J gene TRBJ2-2; D may be TRBD1 or TRBD2 (5 bases each). The CDR3 extends over 16 amino acids. Germline lookup yields CDR1 SGDLS and CDR2 YYNGEE. Deletions cut 3 bases from V and 5 bases from J, with 17 bases between. CDR3 in amino acids: CASSESAGTATGELFF. The CDR3 DNA is TGTGCCAGCAGCGAGAGCGCCGGGACGGCTACCGGGGAGCTGTTTTTT.

The rearrangement joins TRBV30 to TRBJ2-1, with 7 bases aligning to TRBD1. Germline V CDR1 and CDR2: GTSNPN, SVGIG (reference sequence). The junction had 7 bases not matched to a gene; V was cut back by 1 base and J by 13 bases. The CDR3 has 12 residues. CDR3 nucleotide sequence: TGTGCCTGGAGTGACCGGGACAGTGACCAGTTCTTC. Encoded protein: CAWSDRDSDQFF.

The V call is TRBV5-5, the J call TRBJ2-7; 8 bases match TRBD1. V was clipped by 0 bases and J by 4 bases; unmatched bases: 6. The CDR3 consists of 15 residues. Germline CDR1 is SGHKS and CDR2 is YYEKEE (reference sequence). CDR3 nucleotide sequence: TGTGCCAGCAGCTTGGCCCCAGGGGGCGCGTACGAGCAGTACTTC. Amino acids: CASSLAPGGAYEQYF.

The chain links TRBV7-2 to TRBJ1-5; D remains unclear. CDR1 is SGHTA and CDR2 is FQGNSA in the germline V gene. V was shortened by 1 base and J by 7 bases, with 14 bases between the two germline ends. The CDR3 totals 15 residues. The CDR3 nucleotides are TGTGCCAGCAGCTTAGGACCTACATTCCCACAGCCCCAGCATTTT. It encodes CASSLGPTFPQPQHF. Filled out from reference TRBV7-2 and TRBJ1-5, the complete variable domain reads GAGVSQSPSNKVTEKGKDVELRCDPISGHTALYWYRQSLGQGLEFLIYFQGNSAPDKSGLPSDRFSAERTGGSVSTLTIQRTQQEDSAVYLCASSLGPTFPQPQHFGDGTRLSIL.

This chain joins TRBV5-1 and TRBJ2-5, with D unresolved. CDR1 is SGHRS and CDR2 is YFSETQ in the germline V gene. Trimming left V 3 bases short and J 1 base short, with 7 bases between. The length of the CDR3 is 13 residues. CDR3 nucleotides: TGCGCCAGCAGCTCCTCCATCCAAGAGACCCAGTACTTC. It translates to CASSSSIQETQYF.

This rearrangement joins TRBV28 to TRBJ2-1, with 10 bases fitting TRBD2. The V gene end was trimmed by 8 bases and the J gene end by 5 bases; junction bases not matched to a gene: 9. CDR1 is MDHEN and CDR2 is SYDVKM in the germline V gene. There are 15 residues in the CDR3. CDR3 in DNA: TGTGCCAGCTCCCCCTCTAGCGGGGGCAACAATGAGCAGTTCTTC. This encodes CASSPSSGGNNEQFF.

This clone was counted only a few times. The same CDR3 also results from other DNA sequences found in this sample. The rearrangement uses TRBV28 and TRBJ2-7; D not resolved. Germline-derived CDR1 and CDR2 are MDHEN and SYDVKM. V shed 2 bases and J shed 2 bases, with 7 bases lying between them. This CDR3 has 13 amino acids. CDR3 in DNA: TGTGCCAGCAGTTTACGGCAGGCCTACGAGCAGTACTTC. Its protein is CASSLRQAYEQYF.

The chain links TRBV11-2 to TRBJ2-7, with D tentatively TRBD1 (6 bases). Germline-derived CDR1 and CDR2 are SGHAT and FQNNGV. Trimming left V 5 bases short and J 2 bases short, with 13 bases between. This CDR3 spans 14 amino acids. For the CDR3, the DNA is TGTGCCAGCAGCGTCACCGGGACAACCTACGAGCAGTACTTC. As protein: CASSVTGTTYEQYF.

The V and J genes are TRBV5-1 and TRBJ2-2; TRBD2 aligns across 11 bases. The V gene's germline CDR1 is SGHRS and CDR2 YFSETQ. V lost 5 bases to trimming and J lost 8 bases; unmatched junction nucleotides: 14. The CDR3 runs 17 residues. This CDR3 is CASSTGTSGFTIGELFF. The DNA of the CDR3 is TGCGCCAGCAGTACCGGGACTAGCGGCTTCACGATTGGGGAGCTGTTTTTT.

V gene TRBV10-3 combines with J gene TRBJ2-5; 7 nucleotides line up with TRBD1. CDR3 length: 17 amino acids. Germline V lookup: CDR1 ENHRY, CDR2 SYGVKD. Trimming at V came to 10 bases and at J to 5 bases, leaving 22 bases not matched to a gene. In nucleotides, the CDR3 is TGTGCCACCAAGGGGTGGGGAACAGGGGAGAGAGTGGAGACCCAGTACTTC. Amino acids: CATKGWGTGERVETQYF.

This chain uses TRBV5-4 with TRBJ2-7; D uncertain. Trimming removed 0 bases at V and 3 bases at J, with 10 bases between. Germline loops: CDR1 SGHNT, CDR2 YYREEE (reference sequence). The CDR3 length is 14 residues. As DNA, the CDR3 is TGTGCCAGCAGCTTGGCCCCGGTATACTACGAGCAGTACTTC. Its protein product is CASSLAPVYYEQYF.

Of note for this clone: The same CDR3 arises from other DNA sequences in this sample as well. The CDR3 nucleotides read TGCAGCGTTGCAGGCACAGATACGCAGTATTTT. The encoded protein is CSVAGTDTQYF. The rearrangement joins TRBV29-1 to TRBJ2-3; no firm D call. V lost 4 bases and J 1 base, leaving 3 bases between the germline ends. This CDR3 has 11 residues. Germline loops: CDR1 SQVTM, CDR2 ANQGSEA.

The V gene is TRBV4-1, the J gene TRBJ1-2; 8 bases are a match to TRBD1. Germline V gene sequence: CDR1 MGHRA, CDR2 YSYEKL. CDR3 size: 13 residues. V was clipped by 4 bases and J by 5 bases; unmatched bases: 3. The CDR3 here is CASSLQGEYGYTF. The DNA for the CDR3 is TGCGCCAGCAGCCTACAGGGGGAGTATGGCTACACCTTC.

The chain carries TRBV5-4 and TRBJ2-1; D may correspond to TRBD1 or TRBD2 (5 bases each). CDR1 is SGHNT, CDR2 YYREEE, per germline (reference sequence). The CDR3 extends over 14 amino acids. Trimming pared 4 bases from V and 4 bases from J, leaving 12 bases between. The chain's CDR3 is CASSPRGAYNEQFF. Here the CDR3 DNA reads TGTGCCAGCAGCCCGAGGGGAGCGTACAATGAGCAGTTCTTC.

V is TRBV10-1 and J is TRBJ1-1; D uncertain. Germline-derived CDR1 and CDR2 are WNHNN and SYGVQD (reference sequence). V lost 8 bases and J 4 bases, leaving 14 bases between the germline ends. The CDR3 extends over 13 amino acids. CDR3 sequence reads: CASQPSAGTEAFF. CDR3 coding DNA: TGCGCCAGCCAACCTTCGGCGGGCACTGAAGCTTTCTTT.

Here the CDR3 DNA reads TGTGCCAGCAGTTTATTTAGTGGGGCTTTCTTT. Translation: CASSLFSGAFF. This chain uses TRBV28 with TRBJ1-1; D not resolved. This CDR3 region has 11 residues. V lost 1 base and J 11 bases, leaving 8 bases between the germline ends. Germline assignment: CDR1 MDHEN and CDR2 SYDVKM.

CDR3 sequence (DNA): TGTGCCAGCAGTGAACTTCCTCTGGGCAAGCCGGGTTCTGAAGCTTTCTTT. Translating it yields CASSELPLGKPGSEAFF. This chain joins TRBV6-1 and TRBJ1-1; D not resolved. Germline CDR1 MNHNS, CDR2 SASEGT. Trimming took off 2 bases at V and 6 bases at J, with 22 bases between the two ends. This CDR3 spans 17 amino acids.

The table lists this clone with a count of one. The rearrangement joins TRBV5-6 to TRBJ2-7, with D possibly matching TRBD1 (5 bases). The CDR3 is 14 residues long. V lost 0 bases, J lost 0 bases, and 7 bases lay in between. Germline CDR1 is SGHDT and CDR2 is YYEEEE. The CDR3 is CASSLGGPSYEQYF. The CDR3 DNA follows: TGTGCCAGCAGCTTGGGGGGCCCCTCCTACGAGCAGTACTTC.

The chain couples TRBV18 to TRBJ1-2; 7 bases align to TRBD1. Losses at the gene ends were 0 bases for V and 2 bases for J; bases not matched to a gene: 3. This CDR3 has 15 amino acids. The germline gives CDR1 KGHSH, CDR2 LQKENI. CDR3 sequence (DNA): TGTGCCAGCTCACCACCGGACAGGAACAACTATGGCTACACCTTC. Its protein is CASSPPDRNNYGYTF.

This clone was seen just once. V and J are TRBV27 and TRBJ1-6; 10 bases are a match to TRBD1. V dropped 2 bases and J dropped 7; count of bases not matched to a gene: 8. This CDR3 has 17 amino acids. Germline loops: CDR1 MNHEY, CDR2 SMNVEV (reference sequence). The CDR3 region is CASSLLSGQGNNSPLHF. The CDR3 bases are TGTGCCAGCAGTTTACTCTCGGGACAGGGGAACAATTCACCCCTCCACTTT.

The chain joins TRBV30 to TRBJ2-6; D is ambiguous. This CDR3 is built from 17 residues. Trimming shortened V by 3 bases and J by 0 bases, and 15 bases separated the two germline ends. Looked up from germline, CDR1 is GTSNPN and CDR2 is SVGIG (reference sequence). The CDR3 coding sequence is TGTGCCTGGAGCTCCGGGCGGTCGAGCTCTGGGGCCAACGTCCTGACTTTC. This sequence encodes CAWSSGRSSSGANVLTF.

The J gene is TRBJ1-3, the V gene TRBV7-9; D remains ambiguous. V was pared by 5 bases and J by 7 bases, with 12 bases between. The CDR3 covers 13 residues. The germline V gene has CDR1 SEHNR and CDR2 FQNEAQ (reference sequence). The CDR3 nucleotides read TGTGCCAGCAGCCGAAACGTTCGGAACACCATATATTTT. This sequence encodes CASSRNVRNTIYF.

J is TRBJ1-5 and V is TRBV27; a weak D match, TRBD1 (5 bases). The CDR3 totals 14 residues. Germline loops: CDR1 MNHEY, CDR2 SMNVEV (reference sequence). Trimming shortened V by 3 bases and J by 6 bases, and 12 bases separated the two germline ends. The DNA for the CDR3 is TGTGCCAGCAGTTTCAGAGGGGACGGTCAGCCCCAGCATTTT. Protein product: CASSFRGDGQPQHF.